The rows below give T cell receptor beta chains drawn from one sample of a study of CD8+CD57+ T cells in acquired aplastic anemia. TCRdb passed the reads through MiXCR, listing each CDR3 protein once. The top ten clones hold around 8.3% of a sample with under 75,000 distinct CDR3 sequences, approximately 54% of them seen once. Sequenced: sorted CD4+, CD8+, or CD8+CD57+ T cells (not recorded which) from PBMCs. The source of these receptors is a human donor in good health, serving as a control. CDR3s include the opening cysteine and the closing phenylalanine or tryptophan. A D gene is named only where the DNA matches it firmly. Part of the rows lack a size; the others show once, few, many or a class for expanded clones.

J gene	CDR3 length	clone size	V gene	D gene	CDR3 protein	CDR3 DNA
TRBJ2-3	15	-	TRBV2	TRBD2	CASMMGSGDTDTQYF	TGTGCCAGCATGATGGGTAGCGGGGACACAGATACGCAGTATTTT
TRBJ2-3	15	-	TRBV5-1	TRBD2	CASSGGLAGGDTQYF	TGCGCCAGCAGCGGGGGACTAGCGGGGGGGGATACGCAGTATTTT
TRBJ2-7	12	-	TRBV25-1	-	CASSLAVGQSIF	TGTGCCAGCAGCTTGGCCGTCGGGCAAAGTATCTTC
TRBJ2-7	14	-	TRBV10-3	-	CAISEITGAGEQYF	TGTGCCATCAGTGAGATAACAGGGGCGGGGGAGCAGTACTTC
TRBJ1-6	16	-	TRBV5-4	-	CASSLTPGRYNSPLHF	TGTGCCAGCAGCCTGACCCCGGGACGGTATAATTCACCCCTCCACTTT
TRBJ2-7	13	many	TRBV19	-	CASSIARTDEQYF	TGTGCCAGTAGTATAGCTAGGACAGACGAGCAGTACTTC
TRBJ1-1	12	-	TRBV20-1	-	CSALQGWTEAFF	TGCAGTGCCCTGCAGGGTTGGACTGAAGCTTTCTTT
TRBJ2-7	14	-	TRBV10-3	-	CAISESRTSYEQYF	TGTGCCATCAGTGAGTCTAGGACTTCCTACGAGCAGTACTTC
TRBJ2-7	16	many	TRBV19	TRBD1	CASSIGTGPLTYEQYF	TGTGCCAGTAGCATCGGGACAGGCCCTTTAACCTACGAGCAGTACTTC
TRBJ2-1	16	medium-sized	TRBV10-3	TRBD2	CAITGETSGGASEQFF	TGTGCCATCACTGGGGAGACTAGCGGGGGGGCCAGTGAGCAGTTCTTC
TRBJ1-1	15	many	TRBV6-1	-	CASSEAETGLTEAFF	TGTGCCAGCAGTGAAGCGGAGACAGGACTCACTGAAGCTTTCTTT
TRBJ1-2	14	-	TRBV10-3	-	CAIRGNGGGYGYTF	TGTGCCATCAGGGGAAACGGGGGGGGCTATGGCTACACCTTC
TRBJ2-1	16	once	TRBV6-1	TRBD2	CASKSPGSGKWNEQFF	TGTGCCAGCAAATCGCCAGGTAGCGGGAAGTGGAATGAGCAGTTCTTC
TRBJ2-1	11	many	TRBV7-8	-	CASSLNRVQFF	TGTGCCAGCAGCTTAAACCGGGTACAGTTCTTC
TRBJ2-5	16	-	TRBV10-3	TRBD2	CAISVTSGRAHETQYF	TGTGCCATCAGTGTGACTAGCGGGAGGGCCCATGAGACCCAGTACTTC
TRBJ1-1	11	-	TRBV7-8	-	CASTSATEAFF	TGTGCCAGCACCTCGGCCACTGAAGCTTTCTTT
TRBJ2-2	15	many	TRBV29-1	-	CSVETGQRNTGELFF	TGCAGCGTTGAAACCGGACAGAGGAACACCGGGGAGCTGTTTTTT
TRBJ1-2	16	-	TRBV6-4	TRBD1	CASSATPGQGAEGYTF	TGTGCCAGCAGTGCCACACCGGGACAGGGGGCTGAAGGCTACACCTTC
TRBJ1-1	12	many	TRBV12-3/TRBV12-4	-	CASEGGGTEAFF	TGTGCCAGCGAGGGGGGCGGCACTGAAGCTTTCTTT
TRBJ2-7	18	many	TRBV27	-	CASTSSVGPQRVTYEQYF	TGTGCCAGCACTTCCAGCGTCGGTCCTCAGCGGGTTACCTACGAGCAGTACTTC
TRBJ2-1	16	many	TRBV7-9	TRBD2	CASTLGTGGSYNEQFF	TGTGCCAGCACGCTCGGGACGGGAGGGTCCTACAATGAGCAGTTCTTC
TRBJ1-6	13	few	TRBV19	-	CASGQGGNSPLHF	TGTGCCAGTGGCCAGGGTGGGAATTCACCCCTCCACTTT
TRBJ2-1	13	few	TRBV15	TRBD2	CATRTSPYNEQFF	TGTGCCACTCGGACTAGCCCCTACAATGAGCAGTTCTTC
TRBJ2-5	14	many	TRBV18	-	CASSRLEGAETQYF	TGTGCCAGCTCTCGTTTAGAGGGCGCAGAGACCCAGTACTTC
TRBJ2-3	12	-	TRBV9	-	CASSSEGDTQYF	TGTGCCAGCAGCTCAGAGGGGGATACGCAGTATTTT
TRBJ2-5	12	once	TRBV15	-	CATSRVAETQYF	TGTGCCACCAGCAGAGTGGCGGAGACCCAGTACTTC
TRBJ2-5	15	-	TRBV7-3	-	CASSLSGGAIETQYF	TGTGCCAGCAGCTTAAGTGGGGGGGCCATAGAGACCCAGTACTTC
TRBJ2-7	12	-	TRBV7-2	-	CASSLEAAEQYF	TGTGCCAGCAGCTTGGAGGCGGCCGAGCAGTACTTC